These 2 T cell receptor beta chains came from one sample sequenced in a study of shared clonotypes between healthy human individuals. Generated by immunoSEQ multiplex PCR, the TCRdb table keeps only in-frame clones and is missing some. The repertoire holds roughly 1.4 million clones, approximately 98.5% seen once, with 0.3% to 0.45% in the top ten. Source material: naive CD4+ T cells sorted from blood. Regarding subset: CD45RA+ positively selected. The receptors originated from a man younger than 45 in good health.

V and J are TRBV6-6 and TRBJ1-1; D call uncertain. The CDR3 consists of 12 residues. V was shortened by 6 bases and J by 6 bases, with 11 bases between the two germline ends. Germline V gives CDR1 MNHNY, CDR2 SVGAGI (reference sequence). CDR3 nucleotide sequence: TGTGCCAGCAGCCCAACGGGCGCTGAAGCTTTCTTT. The encoded protein is CASSPTGAEAFF.

The chain is built from TRBV27 and TRBJ2-7, with D possibly matching TRBD1 (6 bases). This CDR3 region has 15 residues. Germline CDR1 reads MNHEY; CDR2 reads SMNVEV (reference sequence). V was trimmed by 4 bases and J by 3 bases, leaving 16 bases between them. DNA for the CDR3: TGTGCCAGCAGTTCCTACAGGGTTGTGAACTACGAGCAGTACTTC. Its protein product is CASSSYRVVNYEQYF.